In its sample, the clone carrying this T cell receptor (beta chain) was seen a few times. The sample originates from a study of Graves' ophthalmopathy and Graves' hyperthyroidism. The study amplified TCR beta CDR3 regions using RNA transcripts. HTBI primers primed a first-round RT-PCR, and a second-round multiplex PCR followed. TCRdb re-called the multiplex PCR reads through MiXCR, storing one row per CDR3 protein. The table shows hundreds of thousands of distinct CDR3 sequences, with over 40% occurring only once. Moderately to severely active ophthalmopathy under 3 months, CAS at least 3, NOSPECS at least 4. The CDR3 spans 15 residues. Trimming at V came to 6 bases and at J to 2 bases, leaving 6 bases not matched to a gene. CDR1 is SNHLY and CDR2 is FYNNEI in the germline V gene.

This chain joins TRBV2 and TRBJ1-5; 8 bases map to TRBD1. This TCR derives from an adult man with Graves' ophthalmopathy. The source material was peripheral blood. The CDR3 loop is CASRPDRGGNQPQHF. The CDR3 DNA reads TGTGCCAGCAGACCCGACAGGGGCGGCAATCAGCCCCAGCATTTT.